This T cell receptor beta chain stems from a study of blood T cell repertoires in COVID-19. V was cut by 2 bases and J by 6 bases, with 20 bases left in between. In germline, CDR1 is LGHNT, CDR2 FRNRAP. The length of the CDR3 is 16 residues. In the original analysis: From reference gene primer amplification, estimates of nucleated cell counts were derived. Method: immunoSEQ multiplex PCR; TCRdb's copy keeps in-frame clones and lacks some. The DNA was the basis for D and trimming; V, J and clone size are from that table. The sample consists of about 160,000 clones, approximately 78% of them appearing once.

The sample taken for sequencing was peripheral blood. The V call is TRBV12-5, the J call TRBJ2-7; possible D gene TRBD1, 5 bases. The sequence was collected from a human donor with acute or convalescent COVID-19. The donor label of this sample is uncertain. CDR3 amino acids: CASGLPNVTTDSEQYF. CDR3 nucleotides: TGTGCTAGTGGTTTGCCTAACGTAACGACAGATTCCGAGCAGTACTTC.